This T cell receptor (beta chain) was captured by sequencing in a study of T cell repertoires in cytomegalovirus infection. Study observations and caveats: Across the ex vivo response, the dominant clonotypes were HLA-C-restricted CMV-specific TCR beta clonotypes.

This clonotype appeared a few times. Its antigen is still unknown. MiXCR, run by TCRdb on the reads, gives a single entry per CDR3 protein. The table records approximately 260,000 distinct CDR3 sequences, about a sixth of them present only once. The CDR3 consists of 16 residues. Deletions cut 5 bases from V and 0 bases from J, with 14 bases between. The germline gives CDR1 SGHVS, CDR2 FNYEAQ. The TCR comes from a human donor in good health (CMV status not recorded). Some clones in this sample may be carry-over from other donors' samples. The genes are TRBV7-6 and TRBJ2-1; TRBD1 or TRBD2 may be the D gene (5 bases each). The source material was CD8+ T cells from PBMCs. The DNA of the CDR3 is TGTGCCAGCAGCCCGAGGGGCAAGAGCTCCTACAATGAGCAGTTCTTC. Its translation is CASSPRGKSSYNEQFF.